This T cell receptor (beta chain) comes out of a study of PD-L1 blockade in urothelial cancer. Method: immunoSEQ multiplex PCR; TCRdb's copy keeps in-frame clones and lacks some. The sample comprises tens of thousands of clones, about 85% of which are singletons, and about 6.9% rests with the top ten. The sample's time point: pretreatment peripheral blood. The CDR3 has 15 amino acids. The ends were cut back, 0 bases at V and 4 bases at J, with 13 bases in the middle. Looked up from germline, CDR1 is SGHKS and CDR2 is YYEKEE (reference sequence). This TCR was sampled from a middle-aged man with urothelial cancer. This chain links TRBV5-5 with TRBJ1-1; perhaps TRBD1 as D (6 bases). The input for sequencing was PBMCs, taken around atezolizumab (anti-PD-L1) treatment. The CDR3 region is CASSLGQGSGTEAFF. The CDR3 coding sequence is TGTGCCAGCAGCTTGGGGCAGGGGTCGGGCACTGAAGCTTTCTTT.